This T cell receptor (delta chain) came from a study of γδ T cells in repeated Plasmodium falciparum infection. Study-level information: Donors were malaria-exposed Malian children or age- and gender-matched Australian children.

TCRdb re-called clones from the multiplex PCR reads using CATT. The sample has some 100,000 delta-chain clones; roughly 1.4% are singletons. Vgamma9/Vdelta2+ and Vdelta2-negative gammadelta T cells were flow-sorted from PBMC for bulk sequencing. CDR3 length equals 25 residues. Germline V gene lookup returns CDR1 TSWWSYY and CDR2 QGS. J was trimmed by 1 base and V by 1 base; bases with no gene match: 27. This clone has ten or more counts. V is TRDV1 and J is TRDJ1, with 13 bases that match TRDD3. The source material was gamma-delta T cells from blood. This TCR derives from a pool of human donors (malaria-infected and uninfected, not separated). DNA for the CDR3: TGTGCTCTTGGGGAACCTTCCTATAGGGTTACTGGGGGATACGTTAAATCGTTCTTCACCGATAAACTCATCTTT. Its protein is CALGEPSYRVTGGYVKSFFTDKLIF.